This T cell receptor beta chain is drawn from a study of shared clonotypes between healthy human individuals. In the study overall: Aged between 18 and 49, the donors were two women and a few men.

Germline V gene lookup returns CDR1 SGHTA and CDR2 FQGNSA. CDR3 length: 14 amino acids. V lost 1 base to trimming and J lost 2 bases, with 7 bases between them. This clone appeared many times. Its antigen is undetermined. The study, taken as a whole, reports: Naive subsets usually exceeded memory subsets in estimated richness.

Some clones are missing from TCRdb's copy, which holds only in-frame ones; the method was immunoSEQ multiplex PCR. This table has 950,000 to 1,200,000 clones, approximately 75% appearing once. The receptor was isolated from a man between 18 and 35 years old in good health. Some clones in this sample may be carry-over from other donors' samples. V usage is TRBV7-2 and J usage is TRBJ2-3; D might be TRBD1 or TRBD2, each matching 5 bases. Sequencing input: memory CD4+ T cells from PBMCs. As to subset: CD45RA-negative fraction. The CDR3 protein is CASSLGGATDTQYF. CDR3 bases: TGTGCCAGCAGCTTAGGAGGGGCCACAGATACGCAGTATTTT.